The 17 T cell receptor beta chains below come from one sample, sequenced in a study of blood T cell repertoires in COVID-19. Repertoires were generated with immunoSEQ multiplex PCR, while TCRdb's copy carries only in-frame clones and drops some. This table has 300,000 to 500,000 clones, roughly 90% appearing once. Sequencing was done on a sample of PBMCs or T cells enriched from blood (not recorded which). The receptors were gathered from a young woman with acute COVID-19.

J is TRBJ1-2 and V is TRBV5-1; D perhaps matches TRBD1 (6 bases). Germline V lookup: CDR1 SGHRS, CDR2 YFSETQ. V dropped 0 bases and J dropped 3 bases, with 12 bases sitting between them. This CDR3 region has 15 residues. CDR3 DNA sequence: TGCGCCAGCAGCTTGGCTCGGGGGGCCGACTATGGCTACACCTTC. Translation gives CASSLARGADYGYTF.

The chain uses TRBV6-1 and TRBJ1-1, with 8 bases fitting TRBD1. This CDR3 is built from 15 residues. After removal of 3 bases from V and 3 bases from J, the junction contained 6 bases not matched to a gene. Germline lookup yields CDR1 MNHNS and CDR2 SASEGT. CDR3 region: CASSDIQGVHTEAFF. CDR3 sequence (DNA): TGTGCCAGCAGTGACATACAGGGGGTGCACACTGAAGCTTTCTTT.

The chain combines TRBV18 with TRBJ1-1; 7 bases map to TRBD1. In germline, CDR1 is KGHSH, CDR2 LQKENI. Trimming took 3 bases from V and 4 from J; bases not matched to a gene: 14. This CDR3 region has 17 residues. For the CDR3, the DNA is TGTGCCAGCTCACCGGTACAGGGGCCCTCGGGGGTCACTGAAGCTTTCTTT. Its protein product is CASSPVQGPSGVTEAFF. The full variable domain, completed using reference TRBV18 and TRBJ1-1, is NAGVMQNPRHLVRRRGQEARLRCSPMKGHSHVYWYRQLPEEGLKFMVYLQKENIIDESGMPKERFSAEFPKEGPSILRIQQVVRGDSAAYFCASSPVQGPSGVTEAFFGQGTRLTVV.

The chain uses TRBV29-1 and TRBJ2-3, with a tentative D call TRBD2 (5 bases). The CDR3 totals 14 residues. V lost 6 bases and J lost 4, with 17 bases in between. Germline V lookup: CDR1 SQVTM, CDR2 ANQGSEA. The CDR3 coding sequence is TGCAGCGTACTCGGAGGTACCGGGGCAGATACGCAGTATTTT. As protein: CSVLGGTGADTQYF.

With regard to this clone: The sample has other DNA sequences that encode this CDR3 too. The gene calls are TRBV18 and TRBJ1-1; D perhaps matches TRBD1 (5 bases). Trimming stripped 6 bases from V and 0 bases from J, with 11 bases between. Germline CDR1 is KGHSH and CDR2 is LQKENI. CDR3 size: 14 residues. CDR3 DNA: TGTGCCAGCTCTCGGCAGGGAATGAACACTGAAGCTTTCTTT. Protein product: CASSRQGMNTEAFF. Using reference TRBV18 and TRBJ1-1 for the parts outside the CDR3, the full variable domain is NAGVMQNPRHLVRRRGQEARLRCSPMKGHSHVYWYRQLPEEGLKFMVYLQKENIIDESGMPKERFSAEFPKEGPSILRIQQVVRGDSAAYFCASSRQGMNTEAFFGQGTRLTVV.

Remarks on this clone: The identical CDR3 is also encoded by other nucleotide sequences in the sample. The chain is built from TRBV18 and TRBJ1-1; 8 bases match TRBD1. Germline values: CDR1 KGHSH, CDR2 LQKENI. J lost 0 bases, V lost 4 bases, and 1 base had no gene match. This CDR3 comprises 14 residues. Here the CDR3 DNA reads TGTGCCAGCTCACGACAGGGGATGAACACTGAAGCTTTCTTT. It specifies CASSRQGMNTEAFF.

The CDR3 DNA is TGTGCCAGCAGTCTTTACAGTGCCTATACGCAGTATTTT. Its translation: CASSLYSAYTQYF. The chain couples TRBV12-3 or TRBV12-4 to TRBJ2-3; D unclear. This CDR3 has 13 amino acids. Trimming stripped 5 bases from V and 7 bases from J, with 13 bases between.

The V gene is TRBV5-8, the J gene TRBJ2-7; D is possibly TRBD2 (6 bases). The CDR3 is made up of 15 amino acids. Germline-derived CDR1 and CDR2 are SGHTS and YDEGEE. V was clipped by 4 bases and J by 2 bases, with 16 bases between them. The CDR3 DNA reads TGTGCCAGCAGCCTACTCACTAGCCCTCCCTACGAGCAGTACTTC. It codes for CASSLLTSPPYEQYF.

The CDR3 region has the DNA TGTGCCAGTAGTATATTTAGGGGGACCTCTGGAAACACCATATATTTT. It translates to CASSIFRGTSGNTIYF. This chain links TRBV19 with TRBJ1-3, with D perhaps TRBD1 (6 bases). Germline CDR1 and CDR2: LNHDA and SQIVND (reference sequence). Trimming removed 2 bases from V and 0 bases from J, with 11 bases in between. The CDR3 has 16 residues.

The chain combines TRBV12-3 or TRBV12-4 with TRBJ1-5; the D gene is possibly TRBD1 (5 bases). This CDR3 is built from 13 residues. Trimming cost V 5 bases and J 5 bases, with 10 bases left between them. CDR3 region: CASSPDIDQPQHF. The CDR3 bases are TGTGCCAGCAGTCCGGACATTGATCAGCCCCAGCATTTT.

The gene calls are TRBV15 and TRBJ1-2; D is ambiguous. This CDR3 comprises 12 residues. V lost 1 base to trimming and J lost 6 bases, with 6 bases between them. The germline V gene has CDR1 LNHNV and CDR2 YYDKDF (reference sequence). The DNA of the CDR3 is TGTGCCACCAGCAGAGGGCCAGATGGCTACACCTTC. This translates into CATSRGPDGYTF.

The rearrangement uses TRBV2 and TRBJ1-1, with D unresolved. The V gene's germline CDR1 is SNHLY and CDR2 FYNNEI. CDR3 size: 13 residues. Trimming removed 1 base from V and 4 bases from J, with 7 bases in between. CDR3 nucleotides: TGTGCCAGCAGTGAAGGGTGGAGCACTGAAGCTTTCTTT. Protein sequence: CASSEGWSTEAFF.

V and J are TRBV24-1 and TRBJ1-1; D is possibly TRBD1 (5 bases). This CDR3 comprises 12 residues. Looked up from germline, CDR1 is KGHDR and CDR2 is SFDVKD. V was shortened by 9 bases and J by 1 base, with 8 bases between the two germline ends. DNA for the CDR3: TGTGCCACCCCCAGGGAGAACACTGAAGCTTTCTTT. Protein product: CATPRENTEAFF.

The J gene is TRBJ1-1, the V gene TRBV18; D is possibly TRBD1 (5 bases). V dropped 2 bases and J dropped 6 bases, with 13 bases sitting between them. Germline V lookup: CDR1 KGHSH, CDR2 LQKENI. The CDR3 has 14 amino acids. CDR3 bases: TGTGCCAGCTCACCATTTACAGGAACCTCTGAAGCTTTCTTT. Translation gives CASSPFTGTSEAFF. Variable domain in full (rest from reference TRBV18 and TRBJ1-1): NAGVMQNPRHLVRRRGQEARLRCSPMKGHSHVYWYRQLPEEGLKFMVYLQKENIIDESGMPKERFSAEFPKEGPSILRIQQVVRGDSAAYFCASSPFTGTSEAFFGQGTRLTVV.

V usage is TRBV5-1 and J usage is TRBJ1-1, with 11 bases fitting TRBD1. The CDR3 runs 13 residues. Germline V gene data show CDR1 as SGHRS and CDR2 as YFSETQ. V dropped 4 bases and J dropped 6; count of bases not matched to a gene: 2. This chain's CDR3 is CASSGQGAAEAFF. The CDR3 coding sequence is TGCGCCAGCAGCGGACAGGGGGCGGCTGAAGCTTTCTTT.

The chain carries TRBV7-8 and TRBJ1-5; D perhaps matches TRBD1 (5 bases). The germline gives CDR1 SGHVS, CDR2 FQNEAQ. The length of the CDR3 is 17 residues. V was trimmed by 2 bases and J by 0 bases, leaving 14 bases between them. CDR3 DNA: TGTGCCAGCAGCTTAACAGGAACGGGCTATAGCAATCAGCCCCAGCATTTT. Residues: CASSLTGTGYSNQPQHF.

This chain links TRBV21-1 with TRBJ1-1; the D call TRBD1 from the table was never checked on the DNA. TRBV21-1 is reported as a pseudogene. The CDR3 consists of 15 residues. CDR3 bases: TGTGCCAGCAGCCCCAGGGGATTACAGGGGATGGGGGCTTTCTTT. Translated, it gives CASSPRGLQGMGAFF.